Reported below is one T cell receptor (beta chain). Its antigen is not known. PCR used 60 Vbeta primers and 13 Jbeta primers. Data came from immunoSEQ multiplex PCR; TCRdb stores just in-frame clones and leaves some out. Here the sample spans 50,000 or so clones, 82% being singletons. There are 16 residues in the CDR3. The ends lost 2 bases at V and 3 bases at J; junction bases unmatched: 9. Germline V gives CDR1 MNHEY, CDR2 SMNVEV (reference sequence). The data originate from a study of cytomegalovirus exposure and HLA in healthy donors. Study findings and constraints: Prior analysis indicated that the majority of TCR beta V segments exhibited productivity approximately 87% or approximately 30% of the time. In a later analysis, a genetic analysis reported fewer productive-TCR N-insertions in an Asian-associated ancestry cluster than the cohort average.

The V gene is TRBV27, the J gene TRBJ2-7; 8 bases match TRBD1. The sequence came from a woman aged 18 to 35 in good health and CMV-seronegative. Sequencing was performed on PBMCs. CDR3 region: CASSLTGTGKGYEQYF. CDR3 DNA sequence: TGTGCCAGCAGTTTAACCGGGACAGGCAAGGGCTACGAGCAGTACTTC.